What follows describes a single T cell receptor beta chain. These data belong to a study of shared clonotypes between healthy human individuals. The method was immunoSEQ multiplex PCR; TCRdb's version includes in-frame clones alone and lacks a portion of them. In the table there are about a million clones, 70% to 80% of which are singletons. This CDR3 region has 13 residues. CDR1 and CDR2 from the germline V gene are GTSNPN and SVGIG (reference sequence). Sequencing was performed on memory CD4+ T cells sorted from blood. Stated subset: CD45RA-negative fraction. This receptor was taken from a man aged 18-30 years in good health. This sequence joins TRBV30 and TRBJ1-2; TRBD1 is a possible D gene (5 bases). DNA for the CDR3: TGTATGTCGTGGACGGGGGATAACTATGGCTACACCTTC. Its protein product is CMSWTGDNYGYTF.